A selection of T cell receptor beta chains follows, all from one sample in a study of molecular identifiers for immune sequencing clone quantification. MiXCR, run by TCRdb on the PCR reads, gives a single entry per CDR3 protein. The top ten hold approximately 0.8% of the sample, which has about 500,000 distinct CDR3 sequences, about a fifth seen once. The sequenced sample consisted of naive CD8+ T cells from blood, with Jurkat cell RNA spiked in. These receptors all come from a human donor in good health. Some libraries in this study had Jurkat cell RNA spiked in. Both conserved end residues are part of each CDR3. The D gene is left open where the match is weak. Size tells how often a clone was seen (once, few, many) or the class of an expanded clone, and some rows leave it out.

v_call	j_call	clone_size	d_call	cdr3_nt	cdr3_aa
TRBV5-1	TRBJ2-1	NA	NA	TGCGCCAGCAGCGGGCCGGTCCTCAATGAGCAGTTCTTC	CASSGPVLNEQFF
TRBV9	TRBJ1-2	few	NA	TGTGCCAGCAGCGTAGACGCAGGGGTACCTTTTGACTATGGCTACACCTTC	CASSVDAGVPFDYGYTF
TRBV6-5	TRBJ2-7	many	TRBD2	TGTGCCAGCAGTTCAAACCTAGCGGGAACGACCTACGAGCAGTACTTC	CASSSNLAGTTYEQYF
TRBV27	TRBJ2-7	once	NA	TGTGCCAGCCGCCTCTGGTCGGGAAGTTACGAGCAGTACTTC	CASRLWSGSYEQYF
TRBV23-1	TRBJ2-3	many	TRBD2	TGCGCCAGCACCCCGAGCGGGGAAGGCACAGATACGCAGTATTTT	CASTPSGEGTDTQYF
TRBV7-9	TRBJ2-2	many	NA	TGTGCCAGCAGCTTAGCCACGAACACCGGGGAGCTGTTTTTT	CASSLATNTGELFF
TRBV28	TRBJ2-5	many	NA	TGTGCCAGCAGCCGCGTTGGGGTCTTGGAGACCCAGTACTTC	CASSRVGVLETQYF
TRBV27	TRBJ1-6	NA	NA	TGTGCCAGCAGTCCCGACGGGGGAACACCCCTCCACTTT	CASSPDGGTPLHF
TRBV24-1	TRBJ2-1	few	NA	TGTGCCACCAGTTTCGGGACTGCCCCGTACAATGAGCAGTTCTTC	CATSFGTAPYNEQFF
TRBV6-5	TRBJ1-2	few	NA	TGTGCCAGCAGTCTCACCTGGGGGCAGGCCGCCTATGGCTACACCTTC	CASSLTWGQAAYGYTF
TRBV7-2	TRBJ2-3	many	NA	TGTGCCAGCAGCTTAGGCCCCACAGATACGCAGTATTTT	CASSLGPTDTQYF
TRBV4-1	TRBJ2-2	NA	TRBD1	TGCGCCAGCAGCCCTGGGACAGGGAGAATCACCGGGGAGCTGTTTTTT	CASSPGTGRITGELFF
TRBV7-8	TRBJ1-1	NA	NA	TGTGCCAGCAGCTTAGAGGGGTCCACTGAAGCTTCCTTT	CASSLEGSTEASF
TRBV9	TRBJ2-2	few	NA	TGTGCCAGCAGCGTAGTCTCCACCGGGGAGCTGTTTTTT	CASSVVSTGELFF
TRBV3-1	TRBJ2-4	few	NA	TGTGCCAGCAGCAAACCGGGCAGAACAGGACTGAACATTCAGTACTTC	CASSKPGRTGLNIQYF
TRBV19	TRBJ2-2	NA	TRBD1	TGTGCCAGCCGGGGAGGGGACAGGGGGCTGTCCGGGGAGCTGTTTTTT	CASRGGDRGLSGELFF
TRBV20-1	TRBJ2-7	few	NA	TGCAGTGCCTATTATGTCCGGGACTCGGAGTACTTC	CSAYYVRDSEYF
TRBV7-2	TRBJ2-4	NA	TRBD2	TGTGCCAGCAGCCCCTGGACTAGCGGGGGTGGGTACATTCAGCACTTC	CASSPWTSGGGYIQHF
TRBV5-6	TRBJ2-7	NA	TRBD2	TGTGCCAGCAGCTGGACTAGCGGGGCGGGCGAGCAGTACTTC	CASSWTSGAGEQYF
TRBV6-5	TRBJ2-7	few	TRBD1	TGTGCCAGCAGCCCCGGACAGGCCGGCTACGAGCAGTACTTC	CASSPGQAGYEQYF
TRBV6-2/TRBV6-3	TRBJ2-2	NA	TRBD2	TGTGCCAGCAGCCCCCCTAGCGGGGCAAAGAACACCGGGGAGCTGTTTTTT	CASSPPSGAKNTGELFF
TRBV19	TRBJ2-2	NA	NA	TGTGCCAGTAGTATAGGTGCTATCGGGGAGCTGTTTTTT	CASSIGAIGELFF
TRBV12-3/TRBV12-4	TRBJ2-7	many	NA	TGTGCCAGCAGACCGGGACCACTTTACGAGCAGTACTTC	CASRPGPLYEQYF
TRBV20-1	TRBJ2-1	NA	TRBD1	TGCAGTGCTAGAGATCAGGACAGGCCTTACAATGAGCAGTTCTTC	CSARDQDRPYNEQFF
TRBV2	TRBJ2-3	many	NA	TGTGCCAGCAGACCGGGACTCCGGGATACGCAGTATTTT	CASRPGLRDTQYF
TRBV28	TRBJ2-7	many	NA	TGTGCCAGCAGTCTTAGACAGCCCTCCTACGAGCAGTACTTC	CASSLRQPSYEQYF
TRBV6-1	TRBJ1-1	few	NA	TGTGCCAGCAGTGGTTATGTGTGGGAGAGGACTGAAGCTTTCTTT	CASSGYVWERTEAFF
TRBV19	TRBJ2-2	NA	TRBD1	TGTGCCAGTAGTCTCCGGCAGGGGGTCACCGGGGAGCTGTTTTTT	CASSLRQGVTGELFF
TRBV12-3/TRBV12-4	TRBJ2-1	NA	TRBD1	TGTGCCAGCAGACAGACAGGGGGCTACAATGAGCAGTTCTTC	CASRQTGGYNEQFF
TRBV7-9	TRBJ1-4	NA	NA	TGTGCCAGCAGCTTCGCAGGGTTGGTTATAACTAATGAAAAACTGTTTTTT	CASSFAGLVITNEKLFF
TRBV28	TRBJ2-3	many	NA	TGTGCCAGCAGTTTCGCGCCGGCAGGGGGCACAGATACGCAGTATTTT	CASSFAPAGGTDTQYF
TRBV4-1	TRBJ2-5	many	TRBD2	TGCGCCAGCAGCCAAGTGGTTAGCGGGCGACTCTTGGCCCAGTACTTC	CASSQVVSGRLLAQYF
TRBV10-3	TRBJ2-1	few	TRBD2	TGTGCCATCAGTGAGGGACTAGGTCACAATGAGCAGTTCTTC	CAISEGLGHNEQFF
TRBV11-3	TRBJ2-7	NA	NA	TGTGCCAGCAGCTTAAGACCTGAGGGCTTCGAGCAGTACTTC	CASSLRPEGFEQYF
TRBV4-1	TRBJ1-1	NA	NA	TGCGCCAGCAGCCCCGAATCGGGGGTAGGGACTGAAGCTTTCTTT	CASSPESGVGTEAFF
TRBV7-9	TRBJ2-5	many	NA	TGTGCCAGCAGCCCGGACGGAGACCAAGAGACCCAGTACTTC	CASSPDGDQETQYF
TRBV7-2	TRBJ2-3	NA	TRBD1	TGTGCCAGCAGCCGGGACAGGGACCCCACAGATACGCAGTATTTT	CASSRDRDPTDTQYF
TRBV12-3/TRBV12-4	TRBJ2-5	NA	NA	TGTGCCAGCACCGAGGGGGGGCGGCAAGAGACCCAGTACTTC	CASTEGGRQETQYF
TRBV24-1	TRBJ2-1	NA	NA	TGTGCCACCAGTGATTTGGTAGTGGGTGAGCAGTTCTTC	CATSDLVVGEQFF
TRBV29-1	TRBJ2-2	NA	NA	TGCAGCGTGACAATAACAGGGATGGGCACCGGGGAGCTGTTTTTT	CSVTITGMGTGELFF
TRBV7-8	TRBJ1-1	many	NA	TGTGCCAGCAGCTTAAGTAGTGGTTGGGGGTCTGAAGCTTTCTTT	CASSLSSGWGSEAFF
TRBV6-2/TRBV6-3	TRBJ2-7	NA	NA	TGTGCCAGCAGTTACTATCCGGGGGATGCCTACGAGCAGTACTTC	CASSYYPGDAYEQYF
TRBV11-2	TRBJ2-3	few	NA	TGTGCCAGCAGCTTACATAGCGAGGGCACGCAGTATTTT	CASSLHSEGTQYF
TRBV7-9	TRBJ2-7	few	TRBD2	TGTGCCAGCAGCCCCCCCGGTAGCGGGGGTTCCGAGCAGTACTTC	CASSPPGSGGSEQYF
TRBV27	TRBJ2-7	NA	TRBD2	TGTGCCAGCAGTTTATCCGTCCCTAGCGGGAGTGGATACGAGCAGTACTTC	CASSLSVPSGSGYEQYF
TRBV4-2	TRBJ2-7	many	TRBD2	TGTGCCAGCAGCCAGGGTAGCGGGGCCTCCTACGAGCAGTACTTC	CASSQGSGASYEQYF
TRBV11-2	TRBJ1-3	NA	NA	TGTGCCAGCACCCCGGGATTTAGCTCTGGAAACACCATATATTTT	CASTPGFSSGNTIYF
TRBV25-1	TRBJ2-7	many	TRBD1	TGTGCCAGCAGCGCGACAGGGAACTCCTACGAGCAGTACTTC	CASSATGNSYEQYF
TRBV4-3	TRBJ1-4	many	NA	TGCGCCAGCAGCCATCTTGCAACTAATGAAAAACTGTTTTTT	CASSHLATNEKLFF
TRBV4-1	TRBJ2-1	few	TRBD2	TGCGCCAGCAGGCCCGGGCGGGGGGCCTACTACAATGAGCAGTTCTTC	CASRPGRGAYYNEQFF
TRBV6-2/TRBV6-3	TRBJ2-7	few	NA	TGTGCCAGCAGTTACGGAACAGGGTGGTCCTACGAGCAGTACTTC	CASSYGTGWSYEQYF
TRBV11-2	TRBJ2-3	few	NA	TGTGCCAGCAGACTAGGGGGTATAGGGACTAACTCTCCAGATACGCAGTATTTT	CASRLGGIGTNSPDTQYF